Listed here is a single T cell receptor beta chain. As yet, its antigen is unknown. According to the study, genomic DNA was the template for TCR beta VDJ and CDR3 profiling. One entry per CDR3 protein, called by TCRdb with MiXCR from the reads. The sample includes over 150,000 distinct CDR3 sequences, roughly 47% of them seen just once. The sample is drawn from a study of CD8+CD57+ T cells in acquired aplastic anemia. Study at large: An average of 3.2 ug of DNA was obtained from sorted CD4+ and CD8+ cells.

General observations from the study: Found in both controls and patients were twenty-nine CD8+ CDR3 sequences.

The sequenced material came from sorted CD4+, CD8+, or CD8+CD57+ T cells (not recorded which) from PBMCs. The clonotype comes from a human donor in good health.

CDR3 loop: CSVVQGRAEQYF. In nucleotides, the CDR3 is TGCAGCGTTGTGCAGGGTCGGGCCGAGCAGTACTTC. The chain employs TRBV29-1 and TRBJ2-7; TRBD1 is a possible D gene (5 bases). The CDR3 extends over 12 amino acids. V gave up 4 bases and J gave up 6 bases, with 13 bases separating them. The germline gives CDR1 SQVTM, CDR2 ANQGSEA.